The 22 T cell receptor beta chains in this list originate from one sample, sequenced in a study of brain metastases from non-small cell lung cancer. Measured with immunoSEQ multiplex PCR; TCRdb has only the in-frame clones, and not every one. The repertoire includes around 1,600 clones, approximately 91% of them detected once, and about 4% sits in the top ten. The source material was tissue from a brain metastasis. All receptors come from a donor aged 40 or older with non-small cell lung cancer.

The genes are TRBV4-1 and TRBJ2-2; no definite D call. CDR1 and CDR2 from the germline V gene are MGHRA and YSYEKL. The V gene lost 0 bases and the J gene lost 0 bases, with 8 bases spanning the gap. The CDR3 runs to 16 residues. This chain's CDR3 is CASSQEGLANTGELFF. The CDR3 region has the DNA TGCGCCAGCAGCCAAGAAGGGCTAGCGAACACCGGGGAGCTGTTTTTT.

The chain joins TRBV5-1 to TRBJ2-5; 7 bases are a match to TRBD1. Germline V gene data show CDR1 as SGHRS and CDR2 as YFSETQ. V shed 4 bases and J 2 bases; nucleotides not matched to a gene: 11. The length of the CDR3 is 16 residues. CDR3 nucleotides: TGCGCCAGCAGCCTTGGACAGGCGTCCCTTCAAGAGACCCAGTACTTC. As protein: CASSLGQASLQETQYF. Supplemented by reference TRBV5-1 and TRBJ2-5, the full variable domain reads KAGVTQTPRYLIKTRGQQVTLSCSPISGHRSVSWYQQTPGQGLQFLFEYFSETQRNKGNFPGRFSGRQFSNSRSEMNVSTLELGDSALYLCASSLGQASLQETQYFGPGTRLLVL.

The CDR3 spells CASSLSGGGMANEQFF. In nucleotides, the CDR3 is TGTGCCAGCAGCTTAAGTGGGGGCGGAATGGCCAATGAGCAGTTCTTC. V gene TRBV7-3 combines with J gene TRBJ2-1; perhaps TRBD1 as D (6 bases). This CDR3 contains 16 residues. The germline gives CDR1 SGHTA, CDR2 FQGTGA. V was cut by 1 base and J by 6 bases, with 16 bases left in between.

This chain links TRBV29-1 with TRBJ1-2; D is possibly TRBD1 (5 bases). Trimming removed 3 bases from V and 6 bases from J, with 11 bases in between. The CDR3 totals 12 residues. Germline V gene lookup returns CDR1 SQVTM and CDR2 ANQGSEA. Written as DNA, the CDR3 is TGCAGCGTTGAGAGCCCGGGGGATGGCTACACCTTC. Its protein product is CSVESPGDGYTF. The complete variable domain, with remaining parts taken from reference TRBV29-1 and TRBJ1-2, reads SAVISQKPSRDICQRGTSLTIQCQVDSQVTMMFWYRQQPGQSLTLIATANQGSEATYESGFVIDKFPISRPNLTFSTLTVSNMSPEDSSIYLCSVESPGDGYTFGSGTRLTVV.

This chain connects TRBV3-1 (or the pseudogene TRBV3-2) to TRBJ2-1; 7 bases align to TRBD2. Germline V gene data show CDR1 as LGHDT and CDR2 as YNNKEL (reference sequence). The CDR3 totals 14 residues. With V trimmed by 2 bases and J by 7 bases, 5 bases remained unmatched. This CDR3 is CASSQMGGGNEQFF. CDR3 nucleotide sequence: TGTGCCAGCAGCCAAATGGGGGGGGGAAATGAGCAGTTCTTC.

CDR3 in amino acids: CASSFIRDSFYGYTF. CDR3 in DNA: TGTGCCAGCAGCTTTATCCGGGACAGCTTCTATGGCTACACCTTC. The chain employs TRBV7-2 and TRBJ1-2; 7 bases fit TRBD1. The junction had 8 bases not matched to a gene; V was cut back by 3 bases and J by 4 bases. The CDR3 has 15 amino acids. Germline V gives CDR1 SGHTA, CDR2 FQGNSA.

This sequence joins TRBV29-1 and TRBJ2-5, with D uncertain. CDR1 SQVTM and CDR2 ANQGSEA come from the germline V gene. This CDR3 has 12 amino acids. Trimming removed 4 bases from V and 0 bases from J, with 6 bases in between. CDR3 sequence reads: CSVVPHQETQYF. In nucleotides, the CDR3 is TGCAGCGTTGTGCCCCACCAAGAGACCCAGTACTTC.

The J gene is TRBJ2-5, the V gene TRBV7-9; D is uncertain. This CDR3 has 13 residues. V was shortened by 5 bases and J by 4 bases, with 11 bases between the two germline ends. Germline CDR1 and CDR2: SEHNR and FQNEAQ (reference sequence). This chain's CDR3 is CASSVLARETQYF. CDR3 coding DNA: TGTGCCAGCAGCGTATTGGCGCGAGAGACCCAGTACTTC.

This sequence joins TRBV6-4 and TRBJ1-5, with 9 bases fitting TRBD1. This CDR3 is built from 15 residues. Germline CDR1 and CDR2: MRHNA and SNTAGT. V gave up 5 bases and J gave up 8 bases; unmatched junction bases: 10. The CDR3 nucleotides read TGTGCCAGCAGTCTTACAGGGGGCAAGGGAGAGCCCCAGCATTTT. Protein: CASSLTGGKGEPQHF.

This chain uses TRBV4-1 with TRBJ2-1; D is undetermined. Germline CDR1 is MGHRA and CDR2 is YSYEKL. This CDR3 is 14 amino acids long. V was pared by 1 base and J by 0 bases, with 4 bases between. CDR3 loop: CASSQGNSYNEQFF. In nucleotides, the CDR3 is TGCGCCAGCAGCCAAGGGAACTCCTACAATGAGCAGTTCTTC.

A single count supports this clone. The chain combines TRBV9 with TRBJ2-3, with TRBD2 identical over 14 bases. V trimming: 3 bases; J trimming: 9 bases; junction bases outside the gene matches: 9. Germline CDR1 reads SGDLS; CDR2 reads YYNGEE. The CDR3 runs to 16 residues. As DNA, the CDR3 is TGTGCCAGCAGCGCCGAGGCGGGACTAGCGGGGGAAACGCAGTATTTT. Protein product: CASSAEAGLAGETQYF.

The chain recombines TRBV2 with TRBJ1-6; D uncertain. V shed 6 bases and J shed 11 bases, with 14 bases lying between them. This CDR3 has 13 amino acids. The V gene's germline CDR1 is SNHLY and CDR2 FYNNEI. CDR3 amino acids: CASSARDGAPLHF. The CDR3 nucleotides read TGTGCCAGCAGCGCCCGAGATGGAGCACCCCTCCACTTT.

This clone was detected once. The rearrangement uses TRBV5-1 and TRBJ2-7, with D perhaps matching TRBD1 (6 bases). The germline CDR1 and CDR2 sequences are SGHRS and YFSETQ. Trimming removed 2 bases from V and 0 bases from J, with 18 bases in between. This CDR3 comprises 17 residues. CDR3 nucleotides: TGCGCCAGCAGCTTTTCGTCCGGGACATCCTACTCCTACGAGCAGTACTTC. It yields the protein CASSFSSGTSYSYEQYF.

J is TRBJ1-1 and V is TRBV7-8; 9 positions agree with TRBD1. Germline V gene lookup returns CDR1 SGHVS and CDR2 FQNEAQ. With 5 bases clipped from V and 5 bases from J, the junction kept 6 bases outside the gene matches. The CDR3 contains 14 residues. The CDR3 DNA reads TGTGCCAGCAGCCGGGACAGGGAGTATACTGAAGCTTTCTTT. This sequence encodes CASSRDREYTEAFF.

This clone turned up a few times. One end of the junction does not line up with germline, which may come from a read error. CDR3 in amino acids: CASSSGQVFQETQYF. CDR3 DNA sequence: TGTGCTAGCAGCTCCGGACAGGTGTTTCAGGAGACCCAGTACTTC. This sequence joins TRBV7-7 and TRBJ2-5; 7 bases are a match to TRBD1. The CDR3 extends over 15 amino acids. The germline V gene has CDR1 SSHAT and CDR2 FNYEAQ (reference sequence).

The rearrangement uses TRBV18 and TRBJ2-3; D not resolved. The CDR3 is 13 residues long. Germline-derived CDR1 and CDR2 are KGHSH and LQKENI. V gave up 2 bases and J gave up 2 bases, with 5 bases separating them. CDR3 bases: TGTGCCAGCTCACCAACGGCCACAGATACGCAGTATTTT. It specifies CASSPTATDTQYF.

The rearrangement links TRBV2 to TRBJ2-2, with TRBD1 matching over 7 bases. V gave up 8 bases and J gave up 0 bases; unmatched junction bases: 6. Germline V gene lookup returns CDR1 SNHLY and CDR2 FYNNEI. CDR3 length: 15 amino acids. The chain's CDR3 is CASARQGANTGELFF. The DNA for the CDR3 is TGTGCCAGCGCCAGACAGGGAGCGAACACCGGGGAGCTGTTTTTT.

This clone was picked up a small number of times. V is TRBV7-9 and J is TRBJ2-7; D uncertain. Germline CDR1 and CDR2: SEHNR and FQNEAQ (reference sequence). Deletions cut 1 base from V and 2 bases from J, with 12 bases between. The CDR3 sequence is 15 residues long. The DNA for the CDR3 is TGTGCCAGCAGCTTAGAGTCTGCCAGGCCCTACGAGCAGTACTTC. Amino acid sequence: CASSLESARPYEQYF.

The chain links TRBV4-2 to TRBJ2-3, with D possibly matching TRBD1 (5 bases). V was cut by 1 base and J by 1 base, with 9 bases left in between. This CDR3 has 15 amino acids. The germline V gene has CDR1 LGHNA and CDR2 YNFKEQ. Here the CDR3 reads CASSQGRAGTDTQYF. CDR3 nucleotides: TGTGCCAGCAGCCAAGGCAGGGCGGGCACAGATACGCAGTATTTT.

The V gene is TRBV18, the J gene TRBJ1-2; D is unresolved. CDR3 size: 14 residues. V was pared by 2 bases and J by 4 bases, with 11 bases between. Germline CDR1 is KGHSH and CDR2 is LQKENI. CDR3 nucleotide sequence: TGTGCCAGCTCACCAACCGGTGAATTCTATGGCTACACCTTC. Residues: CASSPTGEFYGYTF.

This chain joins TRBV7-9 and TRBJ2-3, with 7 bases aligning to TRBD1. This CDR3 region has 14 residues. CDR1 and CDR2 from the germline V gene are SEHNR and FQNEAQ (reference sequence). Trimming took 6 bases from V and 3 from J; bases not matched to a gene: 6. The CDR3: CASRRQGMTDTQYF. CDR3 DNA: TGTGCCAGCAGAAGACAGGGAATGACAGATACGCAGTATTTT.

V usage is TRBV7-9 and J usage is TRBJ1-1, with D unresolved. CDR1 and CDR2 from the germline V gene are SEHNR and FQNEAQ (reference sequence). The CDR3 runs 15 residues. V dropped 2 bases and J dropped 1 base, with 11 bases sitting between them. This chain's CDR3 is CASSLNARGNTEAFF. CDR3 nucleotides: TGTGCCAGCAGCTTAAATGCGCGGGGGAACACTGAAGCTTTCTTT.